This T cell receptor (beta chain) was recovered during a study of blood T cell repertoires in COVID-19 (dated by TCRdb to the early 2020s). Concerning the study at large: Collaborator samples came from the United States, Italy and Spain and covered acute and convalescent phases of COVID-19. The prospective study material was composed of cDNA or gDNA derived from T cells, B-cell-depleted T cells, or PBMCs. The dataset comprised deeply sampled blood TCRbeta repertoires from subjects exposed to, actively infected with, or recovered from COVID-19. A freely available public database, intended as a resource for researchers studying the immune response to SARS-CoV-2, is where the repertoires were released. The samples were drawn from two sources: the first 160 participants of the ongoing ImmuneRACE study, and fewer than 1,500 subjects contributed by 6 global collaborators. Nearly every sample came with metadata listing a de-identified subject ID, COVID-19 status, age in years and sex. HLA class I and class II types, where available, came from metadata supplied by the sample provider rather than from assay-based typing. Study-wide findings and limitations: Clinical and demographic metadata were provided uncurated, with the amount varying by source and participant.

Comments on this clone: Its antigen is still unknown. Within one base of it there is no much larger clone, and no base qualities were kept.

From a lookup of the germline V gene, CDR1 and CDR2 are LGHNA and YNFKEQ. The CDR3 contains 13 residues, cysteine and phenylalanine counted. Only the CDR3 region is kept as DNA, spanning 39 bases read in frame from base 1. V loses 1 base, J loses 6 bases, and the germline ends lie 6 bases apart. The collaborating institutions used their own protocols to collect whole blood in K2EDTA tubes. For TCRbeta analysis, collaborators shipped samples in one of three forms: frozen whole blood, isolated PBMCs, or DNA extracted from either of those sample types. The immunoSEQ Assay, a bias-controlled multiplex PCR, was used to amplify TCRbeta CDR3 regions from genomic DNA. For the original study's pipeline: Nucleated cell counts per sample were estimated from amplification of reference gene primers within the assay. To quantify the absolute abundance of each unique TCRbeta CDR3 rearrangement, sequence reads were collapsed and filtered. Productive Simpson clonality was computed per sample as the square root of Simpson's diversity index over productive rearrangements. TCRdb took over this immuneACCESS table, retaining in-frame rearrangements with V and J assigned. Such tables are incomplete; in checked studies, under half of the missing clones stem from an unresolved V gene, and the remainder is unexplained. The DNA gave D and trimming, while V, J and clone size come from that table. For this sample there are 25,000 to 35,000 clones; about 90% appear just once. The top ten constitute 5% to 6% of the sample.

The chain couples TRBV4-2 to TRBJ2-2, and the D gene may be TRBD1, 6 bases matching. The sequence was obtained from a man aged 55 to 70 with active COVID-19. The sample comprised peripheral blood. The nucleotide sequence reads TGTGCCAGCAGCCAAGGGGGGCCCGGGGAGCTGTTTTTT. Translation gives CASSQGGPGELFF.